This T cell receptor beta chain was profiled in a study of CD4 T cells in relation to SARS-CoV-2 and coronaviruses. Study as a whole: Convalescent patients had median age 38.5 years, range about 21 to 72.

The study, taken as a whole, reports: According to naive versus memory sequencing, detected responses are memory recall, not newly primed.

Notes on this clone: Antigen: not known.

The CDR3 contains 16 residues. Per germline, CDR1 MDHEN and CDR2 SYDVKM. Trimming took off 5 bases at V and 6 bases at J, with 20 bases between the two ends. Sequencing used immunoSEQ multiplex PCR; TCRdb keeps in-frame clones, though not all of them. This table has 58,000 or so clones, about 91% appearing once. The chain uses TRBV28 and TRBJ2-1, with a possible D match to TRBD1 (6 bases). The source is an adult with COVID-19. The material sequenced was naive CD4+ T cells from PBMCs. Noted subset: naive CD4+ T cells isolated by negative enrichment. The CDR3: CASSGSRDNRRNEQFF. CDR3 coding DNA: TGTGCCAGCAGTGGTTCCCGGGACAACCGCCGCAATGAGCAGTTCTTC.